Below are 24 T cell receptor beta chains sequenced from a single sample in a study of sequential checkpoint blockade in melanoma. Described treatment: randomized to nivolumab then ipilimumab (arm A) or the reverse (arm B). Libraries were prepared by immunoSEQ multiplex PCR; TCRdb keeps only in-frame clonotypes and omits some of them. The top ten clones hold 25% to 30% of a sample with about 5,200 clones, about three quarters of them seen once. This specimen was CD8+ T cells sorted from blood (inferred from file names), taken from a patient given nivolumab and ipilimumab in sequence. These receptors came from a human donor with melanoma.

The chain recombines TRBV4-1 with TRBJ2-7, with TRBD1 matching over 9 bases. V shed 0 bases, J shed 2 bases, and the junction held 5 bases outside the gene matches. Germline CDR1 MGHRA, CDR2 YSYEKL. CDR3 size: 16 residues. The CDR3 DNA reads TGCGCCAGCAGCCAAGAGCCGGGACAGGGAACCTACGAGCAGTACTTC. Protein: CASSQEPGQGTYEQYF.

This sequence joins TRBV7-3 and TRBJ2-7; 13 nucleotides line up with TRBD2. Per germline, CDR1 SGHTA and CDR2 FQGTGA. This CDR3 spans 14 amino acids. V shed 5 bases, J shed 7 bases, and the junction held 5 bases outside the gene matches. CDR3 amino acids: CASSPGTSGKEQYF. The CDR3 DNA sequence: TGTGCCAGCAGCCCGGGGACTAGCGGGAAGGAGCAGTACTTC.

The chain joins TRBV2 to TRBJ2-7, with 7 bases fitting TRBD2. The CDR3 consists of 14 residues. CDR1 is SNHLY, CDR2 FYNNEI, per germline. Trimming took 6 bases from V and 2 from J; bases not matched to a gene: 7. This CDR3 reads CASRASGAAYEQYF. DNA of the CDR3: TGTGCCAGCAGAGCAAGCGGGGCCGCCTACGAGCAGTACTTC.

The rearrangement links TRBV7-9 to TRBJ2-3, with a possible D match to TRBD1 (6 bases). In germline, CDR1 is SEHNR, CDR2 FQNEAQ (reference sequence). The length of the CDR3 is 13 residues. Trimming shortened V by 5 bases and J by 14 bases, and 20 bases separated the two germline ends. The CDR3: CASSPTVAGDRYF. In DNA form, the CDR3 reads TGTGCCAGCAGCCCGACCGTCGCAGGGGATCGGTATTTT.

The table lists this clone with a few counts. The J gene is TRBJ2-2, the V gene TRBV5-1; possibly TRBD2 for D (7 bases). The CDR3 is 16 residues long. Trimming removed 0 bases from V and 4 bases from J, with 13 bases in between. Germline-derived CDR1 and CDR2 are SGHRS and YFSETQ. The CDR3 region has the DNA TGCGCCAGCAGCTTGGAGGGGGGGGCTATCACCGGGGAGCTGTTTTTT. Translation: CASSLEGGAITGELFF.

The chain combines TRBV28 with TRBJ2-5; 9 nucleotides agree with TRBD1. The DNA end lines up better with TRBJ2-7; the J call may be wrong. There are 16 residues in the CDR3. In germline, CDR1 is MDHEN, CDR2 SYDVKM. The CDR3 DNA sequence: TGTGCCAGCAGTTTACCGGACAGGGGTAGCTCCTACGAGCAGTACTTC. Amino acids: CASSLPDRGSSYEQYF.

The genes are TRBV6-5 and TRBJ2-5; 11 positions agree with TRBD2. The CDR3 covers 16 residues. The junction had 2 bases not matched to a gene; V was cut back by 0 bases and J by 2 bases. Germline values: CDR1 MNHEY, CDR2 SVGAGI. CDR3 sequence: CASSYSTSGVQETQYF. The CDR3 bases are TGTGCCAGCAGTTACTCGACTAGCGGGGTACAAGAGACCCAGTACTTC.

This sequence joins TRBV6-1 and TRBJ2-6, with 8 bases that match TRBD2. CDR1 is MNHNS and CDR2 is SASEGT in the germline V gene. Trimming at V came to 3 bases and at J to 0 bases, leaving 7 bases not matched to a gene. The CDR3 consists of 18 residues. The CDR3 loop is CASSELAGGTSGANVLTF. As DNA, the CDR3 is TGTGCCAGCAGTGAGCTGGCGGGGGGCACCTCTGGGGCCAACGTCCTGACTTTC.

The gene calls are TRBV11-2 and TRBJ2-1; 11 bases line up with TRBD2. The ends lost 4 bases at V and 6 bases at J; junction bases unmatched: 5. The CDR3 totals 15 residues. CDR1 and CDR2 from the germline V gene are SGHAT and FQNNGV. CDR3 loop: CASSSTSGGGNEQFF. The CDR3 coding sequence is TGTGCCAGCAGCTCCACTAGCGGGGGTGGCAATGAGCAGTTCTTC.

CDR3 in DNA: TGTGCCAGCAGCTTTAGGTACAGAGCTAACTATGGCTACACCTTC. This gives the protein CASSFRYRANYGYTF. The chain combines TRBV7-2 with TRBJ1-2, with D unresolved. The CDR3 totals 15 residues. CDR1 and CDR2 (germline): SGHTA, FQGNSA. V lost 3 bases, J lost 0 bases, and 11 bases lay in between.

The chain is built from TRBV6-1 and TRBJ2-7, with 8 positions matching TRBD1. Germline V gene sequence: CDR1 MNHNS, CDR2 SASEGT. CDR3 size: 14 residues. The junction had 9 bases not matched to a gene; V was cut back by 7 bases and J by 4 bases. The chain's CDR3 is CASTLTTGAYEQYF. The CDR3 nucleotides read TGTGCCAGCACCCTTACGACAGGGGCTTACGAGCAGTACTTC.

J is TRBJ2-3 and V is TRBV13; tentative D call: TRBD2 (5 bases). CDR1 is PRHDT, CDR2 FYEKMQ, per germline (reference sequence). This CDR3 comprises 18 residues. V gave up 3 bases and J gave up 2 bases, with 21 bases separating them. This chain's CDR3 is CASSFRVGGGLNTDTQYF. DNA of the CDR3: TGTGCCAGCAGCTTTAGAGTCGGTGGCGGGCTCAACACAGATACGCAGTATTTT. Full variable domain (remainder filled in from reference TRBV13 and TRBJ2-3): AAGVIQSPRHLIKEKRETATLKCYPIPRHDTVYWYQQGPGQDPQFLISFYEKMQSDKGSIPDRFSAQQFSDYHSELNMSSLELGDSALYFCASSFRVGGGLNTDTQYFGPGTRLTVL.

CDR3 DNA sequence: TGTGCCAGCAGCCCGGGACAGAATGAGCAGTTCTTC. This sequence encodes CASSPGQNEQFF. The chain combines TRBV9 with TRBJ2-1; 7 bases are shared with TRBD1. The trim removed 4 bases at V and 7 bases at J, leaving 2 bases unmatched. Germline lookup yields CDR1 SGDLS and CDR2 YYNGEE. CDR3 length: 12 residues.

The chain is built from TRBV5-1 and TRBJ2-7, with 7 bases that match TRBD2. J was trimmed by 0 bases and V by 0 bases; bases with no gene match: 6. Looked up from germline, CDR1 is SGHRS and CDR2 is YFSETQ. The CDR3 consists of 16 residues. CDR3 in amino acids: CASSLAARGTSYEQYF. The CDR3 DNA follows: TGCGCCAGCAGCTTGGCCGCGCGGGGGACCTCCTACGAGCAGTACTTC.

The chain links TRBV7-9 to TRBJ2-5; D perhaps matches TRBD1 (5 bases). V lost 2 bases, J lost 1 base, and 8 bases lay in between. Germline lookup yields CDR1 SEHNR and CDR2 FQNEAQ (reference sequence). The CDR3 has 14 amino acids. CDR3 nucleotide sequence: TGTGCCAGCAGCTTACAACAGGCCCAAGAGACCCAGTACTTC. It specifies CASSLQQAQETQYF. The variable domain in full, with the rest retrieved from reference TRBV7-9 and TRBJ2-5, is DTGVSQNPRHKITKRGQNVTFRCDPISEHNRLYWYRQTLGQGPEFLTYFQNEAQLEKSRLLSDRFSAERPKGSFSTLEIQRTEQGDSAMYLCASSLQQAQETQYFGPGTRLLVL.

The chain uses TRBV7-8 and TRBJ2-6; TRBD1 agrees at 8 bases. This CDR3 comprises 22 residues. V gave up 1 base and J gave up 0 bases; unmatched junction bases: 17. Per germline, CDR1 SGHVS and CDR2 FQNEAQ. DNA for the CDR3: TGTGCCAGCAGCTTAGTAGTTGGGGACAGGCAAGATTATATCTCTGGGGCCAACGTCCTGACTTTC. Translated, it gives CASSLVVGDRQDYISGANVLTF.

In this sample, this clone turned up a few times. The chain recombines TRBV27 with TRBJ2-7; 8 nucleotides line up with TRBD1. After removal of 6 bases from V and 2 bases from J, the junction contained 6 bases not matched to a gene. The CDR3 spans 14 residues. Germline V gene lookup returns CDR1 MNHEY and CDR2 SMNVEV (reference sequence). In DNA, the CDR3 is TGTGCCAGCAGCGACAGGGGTAGGCCCTACGAGCAGTACTTC. This gives the protein CASSDRGRPYEQYF.

J is TRBJ2-1 and V is TRBV27; TRBD2 matches at 7 bases. The CDR3 runs to 15 residues. V shed 4 bases, J shed 4 bases, and the junction held 7 bases outside the gene matches. CDR1 and CDR2 (germline): MNHEY, SMNVEV (reference sequence). This chain's CDR3 is CASSSAGLRYNEQFF. The CDR3 DNA sequence: TGTGCCAGCAGTTCAGCGGGACTAAGGTACAATGAGCAGTTCTTC.

This rearrangement joins TRBV28 to TRBJ2-7; 9 bases fit TRBD2. Looked up from germline, CDR1 is MDHEN and CDR2 is SYDVKM. The CDR3 length is 15 residues. With V trimmed by 9 bases and J by 5 bases, 14 bases remained unmatched. DNA of the CDR3: TGTGCCAGTCACCCCTGGCGGGAGGGCGGCAACGAGCAGTACTTC. Its protein product is CASHPWREGGNEQYF.

This clone was detected a few times. The V and J genes are TRBV5-4 and TRBJ1-2, with 9 bases lining up with TRBD1. With 1 base clipped from V and 3 bases from J, the junction kept 10 bases outside the gene matches. Germline values: CDR1 SGHNT, CDR2 YYREEE (reference sequence). CDR3 length equals 17 residues. CDR3 bases: TGTGCCAGCAGCTTGCCTTGGGGGACAGGGTACGACTATGGCTACACCTTC. Protein: CASSLPWGTGYDYGYTF.

The chain has TRBV15 and TRBJ2-7; 7 nucleotides match TRBD1. The ends lost 0 bases at V and 12 bases at J; junction bases unmatched: 8. The V gene's germline CDR1 is LNHNV and CDR2 YYDKDF (reference sequence). This CDR3 is built from 13 residues. CDR3 in DNA: TGTGCCACCAGCAGAGAGAGGGGGACAGTTCGGTACTTC. Its translation is CATSRERGTVRYF.

The V and J genes are TRBV29-1 and TRBJ2-2; 8 bases map to TRBD1. Germline CDR1 SQVTM, CDR2 ANQGSEA. This CDR3 region has 15 residues. V lost 7 bases and J lost 7; bases outside the gene matches: 14. CDR3 DNA: TGCAGCGCGGCGTCGAGACAGGGGTCCGGCGGGGAGCTGTTTTTT. It specifies CSAASRQGSGGELFF.

CDR3 residues: CASSPRTSPDTQYF. As DNA, the CDR3 is TGTGCCAGCAGTCCAAGGACTAGCCCCGATACGCAGTATTTT. V is TRBV27 and J is TRBJ2-3; 8 nucleotides line up with TRBD2. J gave up 6 bases and V 5 bases, and 7 bases lay outside the gene matches. The CDR3 is 14 amino acids. CDR1 MNHEY and CDR2 SMNVEV come from the germline V gene (reference sequence).

This chain links TRBV7-9 with TRBJ1-3; no clear D. Germline V gene sequence: CDR1 SEHNR, CDR2 FQNEAQ (reference sequence). V lost 4 bases to trimming and J lost 1 base, with 8 bases between them. The CDR3 loop spans 14 amino acids. The CDR3, as DNA: TGTGCCAGCAGCTCTAGGAGGTCTGGAAACACCATATATTTT. Its protein product is CASSSRRSGNTIYF. The variable domain in full, completed from reference TRBV7-9 and TRBJ1-3, reads DTGVSQNPRHKITKRGQNVTFRCDPISEHNRLYWYRQTLGQGPEFLTYFQNEAQLEKSRLLSDRFSAERPKGSFSTLEIQRTEQGDSAMYLCASSSRRSGNTIYFGEGSWLTVV.